This TCR beta chain emerged from a study of T-cell reconstitution after alpha-beta-depleted transplantation in children. Preparation of the TCRbeta library was carried out with unique molecular identifiers. From the PCR reads, TCRdb called clonotypes with MiXCR, one entry per CDR3 protein. This table holds about 110,000 distinct CDR3 sequences, approximately 6.4% found once. Germline loops: CDR1 SGHNT, CDR2 YENEEA. This CDR3 contains 15 residues. Germline trimming cut 1 base from V and 7 bases from J; bases unmatched to any gene: 7. Study findings and constraints: Expanded graft clones numbering several hundred reportedly gave rise to alpha-beta T cells about two months after transplant.

This clonotype has only one observation. Antigen unknown. This clonotype was sampled from a male patient between 2 and 10 years old who had a stem cell transplant for acute lymphoblastic leukemia, so the T cells may come from the graft donor. This chain joins TRBV11-3 and TRBJ2-1; TRBD1 matches 7 bases. Specimen: PBMCs, mostly from graft donor cells, collected 360 days after TCRalphabeta/CD19-depleted stem cell transplant. The CDR3 is CASSLVAGGKNEQFF. CDR3 coding DNA: TGTGCCAGCAGCTTAGTGGCAGGGGGAAAAAATGAGCAGTTCTTC. Based on the CDR3 plus reference TRBV11-3 and TRBJ2-1, the full variable domain is EAGVVQSPRYKIIEKKQPVAFWCNPISGHNTLYWYLQNLGQGPELLIRYENEEAVDDSQLPKDRFSAERLKGVDSTLKIQPAELGDSAVYLCASSLVAGGKNEQFFGPGTRLTVL.